The entry below describes one TCR beta chain. CDR1 and CDR2 (germline): SGHDT, YYEEEE. The CDR3 has 14 residues. Germline trimming cut 4 bases from V and 2 bases from J; bases unmatched to any gene: 5. The sample is drawn from a study of blood T cell repertoires in COVID-19. As for the study in general: Sites across the United States, Italy and Spain contributed samples from acute and convalescent COVID-19. PBMCs, B-cell-depleted T cells, or T cells provided the cDNA or gDNA that made up the material.

Assay: immunoSEQ multiplex PCR; the TCRdb copy retains only in-frame clones and omits some. The data contain over 600,000 clones, approximately 90% of them singletons. The chain joins TRBV5-6 to TRBJ2-5; 7 nucleotides match TRBD1. This TCR was sampled from a woman aged 18-35 years with acute or convalescent COVID-19. Sequencing input: peripheral blood. The CDR3 nucleotides are TGTGCCAGCAGCCGCGGACAGGCTCAAGAGACCCAGTACTTC. This sequence encodes CASSRGQAQETQYF.